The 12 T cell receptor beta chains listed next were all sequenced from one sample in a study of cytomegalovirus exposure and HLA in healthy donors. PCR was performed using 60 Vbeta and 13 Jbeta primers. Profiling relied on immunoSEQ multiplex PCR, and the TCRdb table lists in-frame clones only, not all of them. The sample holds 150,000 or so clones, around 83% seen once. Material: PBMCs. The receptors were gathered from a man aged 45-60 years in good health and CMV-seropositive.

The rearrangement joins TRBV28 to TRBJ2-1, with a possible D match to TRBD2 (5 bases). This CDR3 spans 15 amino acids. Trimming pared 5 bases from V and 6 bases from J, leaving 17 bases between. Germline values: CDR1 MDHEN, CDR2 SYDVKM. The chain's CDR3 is CASSTAGPTANEQFF. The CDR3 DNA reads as TGTGCCAGCAGTACTGCGGGTCCGACGGCCAATGAGCAGTTCTTC.

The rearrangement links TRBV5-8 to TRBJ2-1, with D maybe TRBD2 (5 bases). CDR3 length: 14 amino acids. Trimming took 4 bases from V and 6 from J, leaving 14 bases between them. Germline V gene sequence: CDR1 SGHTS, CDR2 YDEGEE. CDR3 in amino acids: CASSRVGAFNEQFF. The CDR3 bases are TGTGCCAGCAGCAGGGTGGGAGCCTTCAATGAGCAGTTCTTC.

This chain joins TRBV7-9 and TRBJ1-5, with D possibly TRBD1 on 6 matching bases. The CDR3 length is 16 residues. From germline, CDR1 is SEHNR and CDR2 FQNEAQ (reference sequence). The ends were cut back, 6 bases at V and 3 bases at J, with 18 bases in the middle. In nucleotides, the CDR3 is TGTGCCAGCAGTAACTCAGGGGTACAGTTCAATCAGCCCCAGCATTTT. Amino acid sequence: CASSNSGVQFNQPQHF.

The CDR3 loop is CASRRLSPDRRIQPQHF. The CDR3 DNA sequence: TGTGCCAGCAGGAGATTGTCGCCGGACAGGAGGATTCAGCCCCAGCATTTT. The gene calls are TRBV28 and TRBJ1-5; 7 bases agree with TRBD1. With V trimmed by 6 bases and J by 6 bases, 17 bases remained unmatched. Germline V gene lookup returns CDR1 MDHEN and CDR2 SYDVKM. The CDR3 has 17 residues.

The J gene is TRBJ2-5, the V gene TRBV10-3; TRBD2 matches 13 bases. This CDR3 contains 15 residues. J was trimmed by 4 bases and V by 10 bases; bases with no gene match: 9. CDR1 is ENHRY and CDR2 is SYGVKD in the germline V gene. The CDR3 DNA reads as TGTGCCACCCAACCGGGACTAGCGGGGTTAGAGACCCAGTACTTC. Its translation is CATQPGLAGLETQYF.

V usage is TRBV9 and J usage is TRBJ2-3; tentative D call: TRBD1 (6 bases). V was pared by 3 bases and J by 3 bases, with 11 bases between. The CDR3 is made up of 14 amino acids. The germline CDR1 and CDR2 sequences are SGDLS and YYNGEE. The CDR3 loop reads CASSEQGRTDTQYF. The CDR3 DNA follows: TGTGCCAGCAGCGAACAGGGTCGGACAGATACGCAGTATTTT.

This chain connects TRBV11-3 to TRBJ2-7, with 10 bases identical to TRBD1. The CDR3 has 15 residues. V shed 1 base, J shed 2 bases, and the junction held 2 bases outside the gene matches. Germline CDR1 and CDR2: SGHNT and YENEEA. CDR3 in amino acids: CASSLAGQGPYEQYF. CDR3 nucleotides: TGTGCCAGCAGCTTAGCGGGACAGGGGCCCTACGAGCAGTACTTC.

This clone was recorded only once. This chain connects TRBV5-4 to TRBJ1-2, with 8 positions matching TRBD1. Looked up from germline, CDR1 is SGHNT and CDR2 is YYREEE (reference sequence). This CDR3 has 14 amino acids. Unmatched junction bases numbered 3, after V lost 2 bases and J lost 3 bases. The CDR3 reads CASSLDRGYYGYTF. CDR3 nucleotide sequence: TGTGCCAGCAGCTTAGACAGGGGATACTATGGCTACACCTTC. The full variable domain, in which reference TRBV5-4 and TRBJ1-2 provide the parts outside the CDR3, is ETGVTQSPTHLIKTRGQQVTLRCSSQSGHNTVSWYQQALGQGPQFIFQYYREEENGRGNFPPRFSGLQFPNYSSELNVNALELDDSALYLCASSLDRGYYGYTFGSGTRLTVV.

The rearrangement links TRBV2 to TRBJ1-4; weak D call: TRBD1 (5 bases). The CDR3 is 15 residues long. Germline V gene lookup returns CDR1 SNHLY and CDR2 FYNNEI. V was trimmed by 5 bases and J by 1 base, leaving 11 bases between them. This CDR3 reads CASSSIRVTNEKLFF. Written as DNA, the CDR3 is TGTGCCAGCAGTTCGATCAGGGTAACTAATGAAAAACTGTTTTTT.

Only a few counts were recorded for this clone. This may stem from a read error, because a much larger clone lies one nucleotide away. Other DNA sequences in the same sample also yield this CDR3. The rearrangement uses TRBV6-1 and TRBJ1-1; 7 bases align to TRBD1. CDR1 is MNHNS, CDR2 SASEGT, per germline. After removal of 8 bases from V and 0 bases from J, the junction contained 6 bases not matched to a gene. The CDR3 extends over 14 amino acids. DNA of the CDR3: TGTGCCAGCCGTAAACAGGGGATGAACACTGAAGCTTTCTTT. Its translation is CASRKQGMNTEAFF.

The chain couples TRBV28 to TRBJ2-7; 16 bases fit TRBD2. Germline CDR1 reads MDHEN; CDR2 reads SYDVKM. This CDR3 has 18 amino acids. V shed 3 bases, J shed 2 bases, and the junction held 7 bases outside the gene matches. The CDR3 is CASSFPQGTSGGAYEQYF. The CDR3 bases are TGTGCCAGCAGTTTTCCCCAAGGGACTAGCGGGGGGGCCTACGAGCAGTACTTC.

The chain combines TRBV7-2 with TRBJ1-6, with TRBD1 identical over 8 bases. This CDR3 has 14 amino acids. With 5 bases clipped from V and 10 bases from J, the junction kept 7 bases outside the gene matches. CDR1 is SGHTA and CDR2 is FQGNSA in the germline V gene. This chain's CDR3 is CASSDQGANSPLHF. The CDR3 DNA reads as TGTGCCAGCAGCGATCAGGGGGCCAACTCACCCCTCCACTTT.